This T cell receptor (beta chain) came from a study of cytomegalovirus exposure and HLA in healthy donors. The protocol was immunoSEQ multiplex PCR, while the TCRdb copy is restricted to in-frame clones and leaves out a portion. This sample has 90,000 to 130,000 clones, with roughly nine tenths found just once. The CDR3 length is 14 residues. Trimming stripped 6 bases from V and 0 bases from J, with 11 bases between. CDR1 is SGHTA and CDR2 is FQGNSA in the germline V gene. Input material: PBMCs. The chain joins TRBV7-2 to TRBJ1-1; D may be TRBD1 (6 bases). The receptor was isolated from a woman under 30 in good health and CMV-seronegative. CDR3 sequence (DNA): TGTGCCAGCAGGTCGGGACATTTGAACACTGAAGCTTTCTTT. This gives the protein CASRSGHLNTEAFF.